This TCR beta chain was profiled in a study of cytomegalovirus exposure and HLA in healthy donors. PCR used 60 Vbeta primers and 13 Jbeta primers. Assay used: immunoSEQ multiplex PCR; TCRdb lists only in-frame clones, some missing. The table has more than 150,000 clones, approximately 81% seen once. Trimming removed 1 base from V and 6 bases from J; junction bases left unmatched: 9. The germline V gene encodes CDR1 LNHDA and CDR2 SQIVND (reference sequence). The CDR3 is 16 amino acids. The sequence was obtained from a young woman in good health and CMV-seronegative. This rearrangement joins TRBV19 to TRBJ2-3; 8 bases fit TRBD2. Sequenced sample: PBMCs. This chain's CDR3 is CASSIGRTSGSDTQYF. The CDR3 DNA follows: TGTGCCAGTAGTATAGGTCGAACTAGCGGATCCGATACGCAGTATTTT.